This entry features one TCR beta chain sequence. This clonotype has more than one count but fewer than ten. Its target antigen remains unknown. No per-base quality is available; no much larger clone lies one base away. Stable Graves' hyperthyroidism was defined as the absence of progression to ophthalmopathy over 18 months of follow-up. Hyperthyroidism patients were aged 18 to 65 years and newly diagnosed, with disease duration of less than 2 months. Exclusion was applied to patients with uncontrolled infections, other autoimmune diseases, pregnancy or lactation. Clinical symptoms, serum thyroxine and TRAb, thyroid ultrasound, and orbital computed tomography formed the basis for the diagnoses. Trizol reagent was used to extract total RNA, and RNA quality was then checked on an Agilent 2100 Bioanalyzer. V and J are truncated by 7 bases and 0 bases respectively, leaving an intervening sequence of 12 bases. The germline V gene yields SQVTM for CDR1 and ANQGSEA for CDR2. The CDR3 runs 13 amino acids, cysteine and phenylalanine included. The retained sequence is limited to the CDR3, 39 bases, with the frame set at the first base.

This entry comes from a study of T cells in Graves' hyperthyroidism and ophthalmopathy (dated by TCRdb to between 2018 and 2020). Background for the entire study: To identify TCR V-J signatures that set the groups apart, the researchers used a discovery cohort of roughly 100 patients, made up of 40 to 45 with Graves' ophthalmopathy and some 55 with stable Graves' hyperthyroidism. Prospective prediction of ophthalmopathy was tested in an independent validation cohort consisting of about 19 hyperthyroidism patients and some 16 patients who later progressed to ophthalmopathy. The roughly 99 discovery patients were divided at random into training and test sets in a 7:3 ratio. In addition, the study compared T-cell repertoires in thyroid tissue and in blood from six Graves' hyperthyroidism patients. After blood sampling, hyperthyroidism patients were treated with methimazole at a starting dose of 30 mg daily, and ophthalmopathy patients were treated with high-dose intravenous methylprednisolone. TCR Vbeta CDR3 sequencing of 140 or so peripheral blood samples (approximately 44 ophthalmopathy, around 80 hyperthyroidism and roughly 17 progressor patients) is reported in the paper.

The TCR beta CDR3 regions were amplified from RNA transcripts. The TCR CDR3 was subjected to a first round of RT-PCR using the HTBI primer set and the Qiagen OneStep RT-PCR kit. A second multiplex PCR round built the libraries, followed by size selection and purification. Sequencing of the libraries was done on an Illumina HiSeq2000 using paired-end 100 bp reads. Regarding the original processing steps: Raw data were processed with SOAPnuke, discarding reads with adapters, uncalled bases, mean Phred below 15, or no exact constant-primer or identifier match. High-quality paired reads were merged with COPE v1.2.5, and unique nucleotide sequences were defined as clonotypes. MiTCR v1.1 was used to align clonotypes to the IMGT TRBV, TRBD and TRBJ reference segments. Analysis was restricted to V-J combinations with a frequency above 0.0001, which covered about 99% of repertoires. A TCS score was defined as the ratio between F50 (clonal expansion) and ExV (chaos), using BLOSUM62-based TCRdist between CDR3 peptides within each V-J. Welch's t-statistics and random forest reduced 500 to 650 V-J features to about 13, which were used in a naive Bayes classifier (R e1071). TCRdb cleaned the public reads at Q25 with fastp, built clones with MiXCR and kept in-frame beta chains. Identical CDR3 protein sequences are pooled into one entry, listed with their most common genes and DNA. TCRdb's processing, not the study's, gives the V and J calls here. For this sample there are under 700,000 distinct CDR3 sequences; around 46% appear just once. Just over 8% of the sample is taken by the ten largest.

The paper as a whole reports these results and caveats: No statistical method was used to fix the sample size in advance, and group allocation was not hidden from the investigators. Ophthalmopathy was separated from stable hyperthyroidism by a 13 V-J signature model, with over 85% sensitivity and about 81% specificity obtained in cross-validation and 80%/75% obtained in testing. Most expanded thyroid clonotypes (frequency above 0.001) were also detected in blood, suggesting blood repertoires may reflect thyroid immune responses. In validation, the model predicted progression to ophthalmopathy with around 71% sensitivity and around 72% specificity, a median of about six months before onset.

The chain uses TRBV29-1 and TRBJ1-2, with no confident D gene call. The receptor was derived from a woman aged 18-29 years with Graves' hyperthyroidism. Donor details come from another sample of the same person, matched by shared clones. The specimen sequenced was peripheral blood or thyroid tissue (not recorded which). The CDR3 reads CSGGTAANYGYTF. The bases read TGCAGCGGGGGTACTGCAGCTAACTATGGCTACACCTTC. The full variable domain, completed from the reference TRBV29-1 and TRBJ1-2 proteins outside the CDR3, reads SAVISQKPSRDICQRGTSLTIQCQVDSQVTMMFWYRQQPGQSLTLIATANQGSEATYESGFVIDKFPISRPNLTFSTLTVSNMSPEDSSIYLCSGGTAANYGYTFGSGTRLTVV.